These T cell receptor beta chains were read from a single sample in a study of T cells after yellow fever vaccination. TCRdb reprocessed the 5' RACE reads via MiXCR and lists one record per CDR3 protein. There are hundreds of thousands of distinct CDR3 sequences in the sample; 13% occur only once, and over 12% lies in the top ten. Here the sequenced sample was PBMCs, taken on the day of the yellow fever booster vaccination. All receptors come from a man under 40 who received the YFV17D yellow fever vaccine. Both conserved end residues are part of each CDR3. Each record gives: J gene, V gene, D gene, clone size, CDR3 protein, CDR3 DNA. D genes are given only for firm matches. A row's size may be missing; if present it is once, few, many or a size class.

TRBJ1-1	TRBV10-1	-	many	CASSGDYTEAFF	TGCGCCAGCAGTGGGGACTACACTGAAGCTTTCTTT
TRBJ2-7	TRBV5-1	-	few	CASIRDPSSYEQYF	TGCGCCAGCATCCGGGATCCAAGCTCCTACGAGCAGTACTTC
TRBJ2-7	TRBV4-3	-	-	CASSQDYLEAYEQYF	TGCGCCAGCAGCCAAGATTACCTGGAGGCGTACGAGCAGTACTTC
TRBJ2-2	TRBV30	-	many	CAWSGSQVSDTGELFF	TGTGCCTGGAGTGGTTCCCAGGTGTCGGACACCGGGGAGCTGTTTTTT
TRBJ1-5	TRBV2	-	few	CASRREGPQHF	TGTGCCAGCAGGAGGGAGGGGCCCCAGCATTTT
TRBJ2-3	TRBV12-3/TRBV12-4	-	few	CASSRLGADTQYF	TGTGCCAGCAGCCGTCTAGGAGCAGATACGCAGTATTTT
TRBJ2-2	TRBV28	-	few	CASNPGRTGLPTGELFF	TGTGCCAGCAACCCCGGAAGGACAGGACTACCCACCGGGGAGCTGTTTTTT
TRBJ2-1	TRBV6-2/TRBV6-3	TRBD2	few	CATNGGTSGRNEQFF	TGTGCCACCAACGGTGGGACTAGCGGACGTAATGAGCAGTTCTTC
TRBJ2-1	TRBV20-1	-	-	CSARRQNYNEQFF	TGCAGTGCCCGACGGCAGAACTACAATGAGCAGTTCTTC
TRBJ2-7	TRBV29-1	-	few	CSVGGGRGEQYF	TGCAGCGTTGGGGGGGGCCGAGGCGAGCAGTACTTC
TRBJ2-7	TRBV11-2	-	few	CASSLWTLRGYSYEQYF	TGTGCCAGCAGCCTATGGACCCTGAGGGGCTACTCCTACGAGCAGTACTTC
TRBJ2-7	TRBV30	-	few	CAWEQSYEQYF	TGTGCCTGGGAGCAGTCCTACGAGCAGTACTTC
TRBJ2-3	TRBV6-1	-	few	CASSEADRFFRDTQYF	TGTGCCAGCAGTGAAGCCGACAGGTTCTTTAGGGATACGCAGTATTTT
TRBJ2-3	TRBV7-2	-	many	CASSFGLADTQYF	TGTGCCAGCAGCTTTGGGCTAGCAGATACGCAGTATTTT
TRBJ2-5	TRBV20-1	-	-	CSASARGKGSETQYF	TGCAGTGCTAGCGCTCGGGGCAAGGGGTCGGAGACCCAGTACTTC
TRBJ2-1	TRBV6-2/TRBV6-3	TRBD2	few	CASSYVGLSGGGNEQFF	TGTGCCAGCAGTTACGTCGGTCTTAGCGGGGGGGGAAATGAGCAGTTCTTC
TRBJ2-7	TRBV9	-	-	CASSVEGEGSYEQYF	TGTGCCAGCAGCGTAGAGGGGGAGGGTTCCTACGAGCAGTACTTC
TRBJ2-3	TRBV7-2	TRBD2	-	CASSLGGAGGGTDTQYF	TGTGCCAGCAGCTTAGGCGGGGCGGGAGGGGGCACAGATACGCAGTATTTT
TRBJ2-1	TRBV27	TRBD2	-	CASSLPGGGKDEQFF	TGTGCCAGCAGTTTACCCGGGGGGGGAAAAGATGAGCAGTTCTTC
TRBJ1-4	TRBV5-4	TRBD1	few	CASSAGRDRGEEKLFF	TGTGCCAGCAGCGCCGGCCGGGACAGGGGAGAAGAAAAACTGTTTTTT
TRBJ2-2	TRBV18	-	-	CASSPTSGELFF	TGTGCCAGCTCCCCCACCTCCGGGGAGCTGTTTTTT
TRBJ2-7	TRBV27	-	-	CASRSTNSYEQYF	TGTGCCAGCAGATCGACAAACTCCTACGAGCAGTACTTC
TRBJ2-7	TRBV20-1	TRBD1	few	CSAQKGTGFDEQYF	TGCAGTGCTCAGAAAGGGACAGGGTTTGACGAGCAGTACTTC
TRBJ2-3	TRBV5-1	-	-	CASSNGPLGASDTQYF	TGCGCCAGCAGCAACGGGCCCCTGGGGGCGTCAGATACGCAGTATTTT
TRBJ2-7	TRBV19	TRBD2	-	CASSMTSGGPYEQYF	TGTGCCAGTAGTATGACTAGCGGCGGACCCTACGAGCAGTACTTC
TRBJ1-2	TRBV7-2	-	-	CASSLTGPFNYGYTF	TGTGCCAGCAGCTTGACAGGACCATTTAACTATGGCTACACCTTC
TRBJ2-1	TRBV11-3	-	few	CASSLGSGRVEQFF	TGTGCCAGCAGCTTAGGGTCAGGGCGGGTAGAGCAGTTCTTC
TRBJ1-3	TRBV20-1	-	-	CSARDTGTGDTIYF	TGCAGTGCTAGAGATACCGGGACTGGAGACACCATATATTTT
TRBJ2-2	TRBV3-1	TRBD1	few	CASSQEWGQRKGELFF	TGTGCCAGCAGCCAAGAATGGGGACAGCGGAAAGGGGAGCTGTTTTTT
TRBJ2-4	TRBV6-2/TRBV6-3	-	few	CASSLSGEFIQYF	TGTGCCAGCTCCCTCTCGGGAGAATTCATTCAGTACTTC